This T cell receptor (beta chain) is drawn from a study of blood T cell repertoires in COVID-19. Germline V CDR1 and CDR2: MDHEN, SYDVKM. V lost 6 bases and J lost 0, with 15 bases in between. The CDR3 spans 16 residues. Generated by immunoSEQ multiplex PCR, the TCRdb table keeps only in-frame clones and is missing some. The data show some 370,000 clones, with around 91% seen just once and approximately 7% held by the top ten. Sequenced material: peripheral blood. The V gene is TRBV28, the J gene TRBJ1-3; D is ambiguous. The receptor was isolated from a young man with active or convalescent COVID-19. The CDR3 DNA reads as TGTGCCAGCAGCCCTCGACTTGGCACCTCTGGAAACACCATATATTTT. It yields the protein CASSPRLGTSGNTIYF.